The 32 T cell receptor beta chains in this list originate from one sample, sequenced in a study of blood T cell repertoires in COVID-19. Generated by immunoSEQ multiplex PCR, the TCRdb table keeps only in-frame clones and is missing some. Of around 270,000 clones listed, about four fifths were seen once; the top ten hold 1.5%. Sequenced: peripheral blood. Source of these receptors: a woman between 40 and 55 years old who had recovered from COVID-19.

The rearrangement links TRBV5-1 to TRBJ1-2; D remains unclear. Germline V gene lookup returns CDR1 SGHRS and CDR2 YFSETQ. The V end was cut by 0 bases, the J end by 6 bases, with 12 bases between. The length of the CDR3 is 14 residues. This CDR3 reads CASSLVLGIDGYTF. CDR3 DNA: TGCGCCAGCAGCTTGGTACTAGGCATTGATGGCTACACCTTC.

This clone appeared once. V gene TRBV6-2 or TRBV6-3 combines with J gene TRBJ2-7; D remains ambiguous. CDR1 and CDR2 from the germline V gene are MNHEY and SVGEGT. With 0 bases removed from V and 2 bases from J, the gap between germline ends came to 11 bases. The CDR3 runs 15 residues. CDR3 protein: CASSYSESSTYEQYF. DNA of the CDR3: TGTGCCAGCAGTTACTCCGAGTCTTCCACCTACGAGCAGTACTTC.

V gene TRBV4-1 combines with J gene TRBJ1-3; 8 bases match TRBD1. Germline loops: CDR1 MGHRA, CDR2 YSYEKL. V dropped 4 bases and J dropped 4; count of bases not matched to a gene: 9. The CDR3 is 16 residues long. CDR3: CASSPNTGGKGNTIYF. The CDR3 DNA follows: TGCGCCAGCAGCCCGAACACAGGGGGTAAAGGAAACACCATATATTTT.

The rearrangement joins TRBV5-1 to TRBJ2-7, with a weak D call TRBD1 (6 bases). The CDR3 covers 14 residues. Trimming stripped 1 base from V and 3 bases from J, with 11 bases between. Germline values: CDR1 SGHRS, CDR2 YFSETQ. The DNA of the CDR3 is TGCGCCAGCAGCTTGAGGGACATAGACTACGAGCAGTACTTC. This gives the protein CASSLRDIDYEQYF.

The genes are TRBV10-3 and TRBJ2-3, with D possibly being TRBD2 (7 bases). CDR3 length: 14 residues. Germline CDR1 and CDR2: ENHRY and SYGVKD. The V end was cut by 11 bases, the J end by 0 bases, with 15 bases between. The CDR3 reads CAALGGGSTDTQYF. The CDR3 nucleotides read TGTGCCGCGTTGGGAGGGGGAAGCACAGATACGCAGTATTTT.

The chain recombines TRBV11-3 with TRBJ2-3, with 8 bases identical to TRBD2. The J segment lost 8 bases and the V segment lost 1 base, leaving 5 bases of the junction unmatched. CDR3 length equals 14 residues. Germline CDR1 reads SGHNT; CDR2 reads YENEEA. In DNA, the CDR3 is TGTGCCAGCAGCTTAGCGGGGGGGACTGTTACGCAGTATTTT. Translating gives CASSLAGGTVTQYF.

This chain joins TRBV5-1 and TRBJ2-1; 10 bases are shared with TRBD1. Germline assignment: CDR1 SGHRS and CDR2 YFSETQ. After removal of 4 bases from V and 5 bases from J, the junction contained 3 bases not matched to a gene. The CDR3 sequence is 14 residues long. The CDR3 coding sequence is TGCGCCAGCAGCCGCGGGACAGGGGACAATGAGCAGTTCTTC. Protein product: CASSRGTGDNEQFF.

The chain uses TRBV5-1 and TRBJ2-6, with D uncertain. Per germline, CDR1 SGHRS and CDR2 YFSETQ. The CDR3 runs to 15 residues. Trimming stripped 4 bases from V and 0 bases from J, with 8 bases between. CDR3 in amino acids: CASSLQSSGANVLTF. CDR3 DNA sequence: TGCGCCAGCAGCCTACAGAGCTCTGGGGCCAACGTCCTGACTTTC.

This clone occurred once. This rearrangement joins TRBV24-1 to TRBJ2-1, with D possibly TRBD2 on 5 matching bases. Germline CDR1 is KGHDR and CDR2 is SFDVKD. V was shortened by 5 bases and J by 6 bases, with 13 bases between the two germline ends. The CDR3 sequence is 14 residues long. DNA for the CDR3: TGTGCCACCAGTGGCGGGCAGGTTCGCAATGAGCAGTTCTTC. Encoded protein: CATSGGQVRNEQFF.

The chain employs TRBV4-1 and TRBJ2-5; tentative D call: TRBD2 (6 bases). V was shortened by 4 bases and J by 4 bases, with 19 bases between the two germline ends. Germline CDR1 is MGHRA and CDR2 is YSYEKL. The CDR3 is made up of 16 amino acids. CDR3 sequence: CASSPKTPGLPETQYF. The CDR3 DNA reads as TGCGCCAGCAGCCCAAAAACGCCGGGACTCCCAGAGACCCAGTACTTC.

This clone has a handful of counts. This chain links TRBV2 with TRBJ1-5, with D unclear. Germline V gene lookup returns CDR1 SNHLY and CDR2 FYNNEI. Trimming cost V 1 base and J 4 bases, with 11 bases left between them. There are 15 residues in the CDR3. DNA for the CDR3: TGTGCCAGCAGTGAAGGGGCAGTAACTAATCAGCCCCAGCATTTT. Translating gives CASSEGAVTNQPQHF. Combining the CDR3 with reference TRBV2 and TRBJ1-5 gives the whole variable domain EPEVTQTPSHQVTQMGQEVILRCVPISNHLYFYWYRQILGQKVEFLVSFYNNEISEKSEIFDDQFSVERPDGSNFTLKIRSTKLEDSAMYFCASSEGAVTNQPQHFGDGTRLSIL.

The V and J genes are TRBV2 and TRBJ1-1, with 9 bases matching TRBD1. CDR1 is SNHLY and CDR2 is FYNNEI in the germline V gene. The length of the CDR3 is 16 residues. V gave up 6 bases and J gave up 6 bases; unmatched junction bases: 14. CDR3 protein: CASRAGTGRGDAEAFF. The CDR3 nucleotides read TGTGCCAGCAGGGCCGGGACAGGGAGGGGGGACGCTGAAGCTTTCTTT.

The rearrangement uses TRBV4-2 and TRBJ2-2; 9 bases match TRBD1. The junction had 7 bases not matched to a gene; V was cut back by 2 bases and J by 6 bases. CDR1 and CDR2 from the germline V gene are LGHNA and YNFKEQ. The CDR3 runs 16 residues. Here the CDR3 reads CASSQQIQGAAGELFF. Here the CDR3 DNA reads TGTGCCAGCAGCCAACAGATACAGGGGGCAGCCGGGGAGCTGTTTTTT.

The chain employs TRBV5-6 and TRBJ1-2, with TRBD1 matching 10 bases. This CDR3 contains 16 residues. V gave up 0 bases and J gave up 8 bases; unmatched junction bases: 10. Germline V gene lookup returns CDR1 SGHDT and CDR2 YYEEEE. This CDR3 reads CASSLVGTGENRGYTF. As DNA, the CDR3 is TGTGCCAGCAGCTTGGTGGGGACAGGGGAGAACCGCGGCTACACCTTC.

The chain links TRBV2 to TRBJ2-3, with 7 positions matching TRBD2. From germline, CDR1 is SNHLY and CDR2 FYNNEI. The CDR3 runs 16 residues. J lost 4 bases, V lost 6 bases, and 13 bases had no gene match. The CDR3 is CASRAQSGLTADTQYF. Here the CDR3 DNA reads TGTGCCAGCAGAGCCCAATCGGGACTAACTGCAGATACGCAGTATTTT.

This chain connects TRBV19 to TRBJ2-5, with 7 bases lining up with TRBD2. Germline V gene lookup returns CDR1 LNHDA and CDR2 SQIVND (reference sequence). This CDR3 has 14 amino acids. V shed 5 bases, J shed 2 bases, and the junction held 5 bases outside the gene matches. The CDR3 protein is CASSPTSSQETQYF. DNA of the CDR3: TGTGCCAGTAGTCCGACTAGCAGTCAAGAGACCCAGTACTTC.

This chain links TRBV11-2 with TRBJ1-2; D not resolved. The CDR3 contains 14 residues. Germline lookup yields CDR1 SGHAT and CDR2 FQNNGV. The V and J ends lost 2 bases and 6 bases respectively, with 13 bases between them. CDR3 coding DNA: TGTGCCAGCAGCTTAATCCGCCGGGGTAATGGCTACACCTTC. Protein sequence: CASSLIRRGNGYTF.

V gene TRBV3-1 (or the pseudogene TRBV3-2) combines with J gene TRBJ1-5; D unresolved. CDR3 length equals 13 residues. Germline V gene sequence: CDR1 LGHDT, CDR2 YNNKEL (reference sequence). V was pared by 4 bases and J by 4 bases, with 8 bases between. CDR3 sequence reads: CASSLSSNQPQHF. The CDR3 bases are TGTGCCAGCAGCCTTAGTTCAAATCAGCCCCAGCATTTT.

The table lists this clone with a count of one. The chain employs TRBV6-5 and TRBJ1-2, with a possible D match to TRBD1 (6 bases). From germline, CDR1 is MNHEY and CDR2 SVGAGI. The CDR3 sequence is 13 residues long. V dropped 2 bases and J dropped 3 bases, with 7 bases sitting between them. CDR3 DNA sequence: TGTGCCAGCAGTTACAAGGGGGACTATGGCTACACCTTC. This sequence encodes CASSYKGDYGYTF.

The J gene is TRBJ2-7, the V gene TRBV14; 9 bases are shared with TRBD1. The ends lost 1 base at V and 6 bases at J; junction bases unmatched: 4. Germline assignment: CDR1 SGHDN and CDR2 FVKESK. The CDR3 sequence is 14 residues long. This chain's CDR3 is CASSQGTGVTEQYF. The CDR3 DNA reads as TGTGCCAGCAGCCAAGGGACAGGGGTTACCGAGCAGTACTTC.

The chain employs TRBV20-1 and TRBJ1-5; no clear D gene. The CDR3 covers 11 residues. Trimming removed 5 bases from V and 12 bases from J, with 14 bases in between. Per germline, CDR1 DFQATT and CDR2 SNEGSKA (reference sequence). The CDR3, as DNA: TGCAGTGCTTATAACACCAAGTTCCAGCATTTT. This gives the protein CSAYNTKFQHF.

The genes are TRBV12-3 or TRBV12-4 and TRBJ2-1; D not resolved. Trimming removed 5 bases from V and 13 bases from J, with 15 bases in between. The length of the CDR3 is 12 residues. The CDR3 sequence: CASSSVTLDQFF. In nucleotides, the CDR3 is TGTGCCAGCAGTAGCGTCACTCTTGACCAGTTCTTC.

V usage is TRBV12-3 or TRBV12-4 and J usage is TRBJ2-5; D gene ambiguous. V was pared by 6 bases and J by 5 bases, with 7 bases between. The CDR3 is made up of 11 amino acids. DNA of the CDR3: TGTGCCAGCAGCACCAGGGAGACCCAGTACTTC. Translation: CASSTRETQYF.

The chain uses TRBV5-4 and TRBJ1-3, with D perhaps matching TRBD1 (5 bases). The V and J ends lost 0 bases and 1 base respectively, with 14 bases between them. The germline V gene encodes CDR1 SGHNT and CDR2 YYREEE (reference sequence). The CDR3 extends over 17 amino acids. The CDR3 sequence: CASSLAAGVVSGNTIYF. For the CDR3, the DNA is TGTGCCAGCAGCTTGGCGGCGGGGGTAGTTTCTGGAAACACCATATATTTT.

The chain employs TRBV18 and TRBJ1-1; D uncertain. The CDR3 totals 13 residues. V was shortened by 2 bases and J by 5 bases, with 9 bases between the two germline ends. In germline, CDR1 is KGHSH, CDR2 LQKENI. The CDR3 loop is CASSPGRDTEAFF. The DNA for the CDR3 is TGTGCCAGCTCACCAGGGAGGGATACTGAAGCTTTCTTT.

V usage is TRBV19 and J usage is TRBJ2-3, with TRBD1 identical over 7 bases. The CDR3 contains 14 residues. CDR1 LNHDA and CDR2 SQIVND come from the germline V gene (reference sequence). Trimming took 5 bases from V and 1 from J; bases not matched to a gene: 3. The CDR3 loop is CASSPTGGTDTQYF. The CDR3 DNA reads TGTGCCAGTAGTCCAACAGGGGGCACAGATACGCAGTATTTT.

This rearrangement joins TRBV7-9 to TRBJ1-3; 7 nucleotides align to TRBD1. This CDR3 comprises 16 residues. J lost 2 bases, V lost 5 bases, and 9 bases had no gene match. Germline V gene lookup returns CDR1 SEHNR and CDR2 FQNEAQ (reference sequence). CDR3 in amino acids: CASSRPTTGPGNTIYF. The CDR3 DNA sequence: TGTGCCAGCAGCCGCCCGACGACAGGGCCTGGAAACACCATATATTTT.

V and J are TRBV5-1 and TRBJ2-3, with 13 nucleotides matching TRBD2. Germline CDR1 SGHRS, CDR2 YFSETQ. The CDR3 extends over 18 amino acids. V dropped 4 bases and J dropped 3; count of bases not matched to a gene: 11. Here the CDR3 DNA reads TGCGCCAGCAGCGGTACTAGCGGGGGGGCCGGAGGGACAGATACGCAGTATTTT. This codes for CASSGTSGGAGGTDTQYF.

CDR3 amino acids: CASSLVGGDSNQPQHF. In DNA, the CDR3 is TGTGCCAGCAGCTTAGTAGGGGGTGATAGCAATCAGCCCCAGCATTTT. The rearrangement joins TRBV7-2 to TRBJ1-5; D is possibly TRBD1 (6 bases). V lost 1 base and J 0 bases, leaving 10 bases between the germline ends. CDR3 length: 16 residues. Germline V CDR1 and CDR2: SGHTA, FQGNSA.

The rearrangement joins TRBV19 to TRBJ2-5, with 7 bases matching TRBD1. J gave up 1 base and V 5 bases, and 1 base lay outside the gene matches. The CDR3 is made up of 13 amino acids. Germline V lookup: CDR1 LNHDA, CDR2 SQIVND (reference sequence). The CDR3 bases are TGTGCCAGTAGTGGGACAGTCCAAGAGACCCAGTACTTC. As protein: CASSGTVQETQYF.

This rearrangement joins TRBV12-5 to TRBJ1-2, with 9 nucleotides matching TRBD1. V was clipped by 6 bases and J by 2 bases; unmatched bases: 1. The CDR3 is 13 amino acids. CDR1 is LGHNT and CDR2 is FRNRAP in the germline V gene. The CDR3 DNA is TGTGCTAGTGGGGGACAGGGCAACTATGGCTACACCTTC. This gives the protein CASGGQGNYGYTF.

As DNA, the CDR3 is TGTGCCTCGGGCCCCAAGGGGCTCAATGAGCAGTTCTTC. Protein product: CASGPKGLNEQFF. The chain links TRBV7-9 to TRBJ2-1; tentatively, D is TRBD1 (5 bases). CDR1 SEHNR and CDR2 FQNEAQ come from the germline V gene (reference sequence). V was pared by 11 bases and J by 6 bases, with 17 bases between. The CDR3 runs to 13 residues.